The clone carrying this T cell receptor beta chain occurred many times. These data originate in a study of identical twins. A universal primer site was incorporated via template switching, and the cDNA contained unique molecular identifiers. MiXCR, applied by TCRdb to the 5' RACE reads, yields one record per CDR3 protein. Of 650,000 to 800,000 distinct CDR3 sequences in the sample, approximately 9% were seen once. The CDR3 is made up of 15 amino acids. V lost 5 bases and J 2 bases, leaving 12 bases between the germline ends. Another study also made use of these data, one on yellow fever vaccine responses in identical twins.

Sequencing was performed on PBMCs. The sequence was obtained from a woman between 18 and 29 years old in good health. The chain is built from TRBV12-3 or TRBV12-4 and TRBJ1-4; perhaps TRBD1 as D (5 bases). This CDR3 reads CASSPDWGTNEKLFF. In DNA form, the CDR3 reads TGTGCCAGCAGTCCGGACTGGGGGACTAATGAAAAACTGTTTTTT.